The present TCR beta chain was sequenced within a study of a mutant IDH1 vaccine in newly diagnosed glioma (dated by TCRdb to 2020 to 2023). Regarding the study in general: Eight vaccinations were administered to patients in weeks 1, 3, 5, 7, 11, 15, 19 and 23, corresponding to visits V03 through V10. Prior to enrollment, patients had been given standard therapy consisting of radiotherapy alone, temozolomide alone, or radiochemotherapy with temozolomide, with the combination given to most patients. Of the 32 patients who were treated, about 62% were male and approximately 40% were female, and the mean age was approximately 40 years. Peripheral blood samples were drawn at six visits, namely V03 (baseline), V05, V07, V10, V12 and V13. Vaccination started 4-6 weeks after radiotherapy alone, or was given together with temozolomide cycles in the groups whose treatment included chemotherapy. Longitudinal TCRB deep sequencing was done for 25 to 30 treated patients, wherever samples were available for exploratory analyses.

Reading from cysteine to phenylalanine, the CDR3 counts 13 amino acids. CDR3 DNA is the only sequence kept; it has 39 bases, read in frame from the first base. Deletion took 3 bases off V and 7 bases off J, with a span of 7 bases between the germline ends. The germline V gene (reference sequence) yields LNHDA for CDR1 and SQIVND for CDR2. The sample's time point label is to be understood as: week 23, last vaccination. Each vaccine dose was 300 ug of a 20-mer mutant IDH1 peptide in Montanide, given subcutaneously with topical imiquimod. Newly diagnosed WHO grade 3 or 4 IDH1-mutant astrocytomas showing loss of nuclear ATRX were present in the donors. The samples were drawn from NOA16, a multicentre, single-arm, open-label phase I trial in Germany that tested a mutant IDH1 peptide vaccine in humans for the first time. The DNeasy Blood and Tissue Kit was used to extract genomic DNA from EDTA blood for TCRB sequencing.

As to this clone: The antigen this receptor binds is unknown. There are no base qualities to consult, and no much larger clone falls within one base.

The paper's findings and limits, for the study overall: Immune responses induced by the vaccine were seen in roughly 95% of patients across multiple MHC alleles. Pseudoprogression seemed to be unrelated to changes in the top peripheral T cell clonotypes found by TCRB sequencing. Availability determined which PBMC samples were chosen for TCRB deep sequencing. According to the authors, sample limitations meant that analyses of patient blood samples could not be reproduced.

Library preparation used the immunoSEQ multiplex PCR assay. The hsTCRB Kit was used according to the manufacturer's protocol to amplify rearranged TCR beta chain sequences. An Illumina MiSeq was used to sequence the TCRB libraries. The paper's processing steps were these. Demultiplexing, trimming and gene mapping were performed with the kit vendor's proprietary platform. TCRdb holds this immuneACCESS table with in-frame rearrangements only. Some clones are missing; in checked studies, unresolved V genes explain under half, and the rest has no known cause. The V and J calls and clone size come from that table; D and trimming were worked out from the DNA. The sample data list roughly 76,000 clones, and 85% of these were observed just once. Over 2% of the sample is held by the ten biggest clonotypes.

The sample consisted of PBMCs, taken from a glioma patient whose treatment included an IDH1 peptide vaccine. This receptor was obtained from a man under 40 with glioma. Some clones in this sample may be carry-over from other donors' samples. The V and J genes are TRBV19 and TRBJ1-6; no D gene call is confident. This receptor carries the CDR3 CASSIGRNSPLHF. Read as DNA, the sequence is TGTGCCAGTAGTATTGGCAGGAATTCACCCCTCCACTTT.